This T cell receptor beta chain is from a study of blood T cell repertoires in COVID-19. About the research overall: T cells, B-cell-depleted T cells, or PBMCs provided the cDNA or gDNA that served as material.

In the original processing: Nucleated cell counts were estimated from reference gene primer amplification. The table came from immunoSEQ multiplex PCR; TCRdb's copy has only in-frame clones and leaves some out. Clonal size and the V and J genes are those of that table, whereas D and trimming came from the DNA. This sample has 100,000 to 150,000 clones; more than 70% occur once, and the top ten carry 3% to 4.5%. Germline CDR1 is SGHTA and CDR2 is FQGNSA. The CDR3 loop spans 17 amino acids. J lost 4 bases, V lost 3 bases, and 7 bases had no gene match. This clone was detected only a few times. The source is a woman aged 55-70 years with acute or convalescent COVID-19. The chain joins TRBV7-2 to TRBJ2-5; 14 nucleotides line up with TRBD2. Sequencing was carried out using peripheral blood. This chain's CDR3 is CASSFLGLAGAVETQYF. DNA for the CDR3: TGTGCCAGCAGCTTCCTGGGACTAGCGGGAGCGGTAGAGACCCAGTACTTC.